Below, 4 T cell receptor beta chains from the same sample are listed, as sequenced in a study of T cell clonality in common variable immunodeficiency. Sequenced by immunoSEQ multiplex PCR; TCRdb stores in-frame clones only, minus some. The record shows about 40,000 clones for this sample, with no singletons present. The sequencing input was peripheral blood mononuclear cells. These TCRs come from a person between 18 and 75 years old in good health.

There are many counts of this clone. The read ends 3 residues early relative to the CDR3; the germline J gene fills the gap. The rearrangement joins TRBV20-1 to TRBJ2-7, with a weak D call TRBD1 (5 bases). CDR1 and CDR2 from the germline V gene are DFQATT and SNEGSKA (reference sequence). V dropped 3 bases and J dropped 2 bases, with 11 bases sitting between them. The length of the CDR3 is 13 residues. The covered CDR3 bases are TGCAGTGCTAGGGAACAGGCGACCTACGAG. This translates into CSAREQATYE. The CDR3, in full, reads CSAREQATYEQYF.

This clone has a count of ten or more. The CDR3 end is not reached by the read, which stops 3 residues before it; the germline J gene fills it in. The chain joins TRBV30 to TRBJ2-7; 7 bases line up with TRBD1. V trimming: 1 base; J trimming: 6 bases; junction bases outside the gene matches: 12. The CDR3 has 15 residues. CDR1 is GTSNPN and CDR2 is SVGIG in the germline V gene (reference sequence). CDR3 DNA, as far as it was read: TGTGCCTGGAGTGGGCAGGGGGTCCCACTCAGCGAG. Translating it yields CAWSGQGVPLSE. The whole CDR3 region reads CAWSGQGVPLSEQYF.

This clone was counted at least ten times. The read finishes 3 residues shy of the CDR3 end, and the germline J gene is used to complete it. The chain is built from TRBV18 and TRBJ1-6, with 11 bases lining up with TRBD1. The junction had 10 bases not matched to a gene; V was cut back by 4 bases and J by 8 bases. This CDR3 region has 17 residues. Per germline, CDR1 KGHSH and CDR2 LQKENI. CDR3 bases read: TGTGCCAGCTCACGGATACCGGGACAGGGGGTCGATTCACCC. This gives the protein CASSRIPGQGVDSP. The entire CDR3 protein reads CASSRIPGQGVDSPLHF.

This clone was counted many times. The CDR3 bases that were read are TGTGCCAGCAGAGAGGGGAAG. This translates into CASREGK. The CDR3, in full, reads CASREGKLFF. The chain has TRBV6-2 or TRBV6-3 and TRBJ2-2; D tentatively reads TRBD1 or TRBD2 (5 bases each). The read stops 3 residues short of the end of the CDR3; the missing end is completed from the germline J gene. Germline V gene sequence: CDR1 MNHEY, CDR2 SVGEGT. The CDR3 totals 10 residues.